This TCR beta chain was documented in a study of Graves' ophthalmopathy and Graves' hyperthyroidism. The CDR3 runs to 15 residues. CDR1 and CDR2 from the germline V gene are SGDLS and YYNGEE. V lost 5 bases to trimming and J lost 3 bases, with 12 bases between them. Details on this clonotype: No antigen is known for it.

Whole-study findings and limits: In blood appeared most of the expanded thyroid clonotypes whose frequency exceeded 0.001. Forecasting of ophthalmopathy progression by the model achieved approximately 70% sensitivity and roughly 75% specificity.

Patients with other autoimmune diseases, uncontrolled infections, pregnancy or lactation were excluded. As the starting material, roughly 9.8 ml of fresh peripheral blood yielded the PBMCs. Amplified TCR beta CDR3 regions were obtained using RNA transcripts as template. HTBI-primed RT-PCR formed the first round, and a multiplex PCR formed the second. MiXCR was run by TCRdb on the multiplex PCR reads, yielding one entry per CDR3 protein. The sample shows roughly 220,000 distinct CDR3 sequences, around 50% of them seen only once. The sequence was obtained from an adult man with Graves' ophthalmopathy. The sequencing sample was made of peripheral blood. This chain connects TRBV9 to TRBJ1-6; D remains ambiguous. The CDR3: CASSFSPDYNSPLHF. CDR3 bases: TGTGCCAGCAGTTTTTCCCCCGACTATAATTCACCCCTCCACTTT. The whole variable domain, filled in from reference TRBV9 and TRBJ1-6, reads DSGVTQTPKHLITATGQRVTLRCSPRSGDLSVYWYQQSLDQGLQFLIQYYNGEERAKGNILERFSAQQFPDLHSELNLSSLELGDSALYFCASSFSPDYNSPLHFGNGTRLTVT.